This record concerns one TCR beta chain sequence. Its antigen is still unknown. Each subset's genomic DNA was split evenly across several immunoSEQ plates. Profiled with immunoSEQ multiplex PCR; TCRdb holds only in-frame clones, not every one. The sample holds around 1.4 million clones, around 98.5% seen once. This entry comes from a study of shared clonotypes between healthy human individuals. The study, taken as a whole, reports: Rarefaction revealed incomplete sorted-subset sequencing despite large depth. Of the naive CD4 clonotypes, approximately 5% were shared across a handful of donors.

The receptor was derived from a man in his thirties or forties in good health. Sequenced material: naive CD4+ T cells sorted from blood. Regarding subset: CD45RA+ positively selected.

Here the CDR3 reads CASSEPRTAGYTF. The CDR3 nucleotides are TGTGCCAGCAGCGAACCCCGGACAGCTGGCTACACCTTC. The chain is built from TRBV6-1 and TRBJ1-2, with a weak D call TRBD1 (6 bases). Looked up from germline, CDR1 is MNHNS and CDR2 is SASEGT. V gave up 6 bases and J gave up 7 bases, with 15 bases separating them. This CDR3 is built from 13 residues.